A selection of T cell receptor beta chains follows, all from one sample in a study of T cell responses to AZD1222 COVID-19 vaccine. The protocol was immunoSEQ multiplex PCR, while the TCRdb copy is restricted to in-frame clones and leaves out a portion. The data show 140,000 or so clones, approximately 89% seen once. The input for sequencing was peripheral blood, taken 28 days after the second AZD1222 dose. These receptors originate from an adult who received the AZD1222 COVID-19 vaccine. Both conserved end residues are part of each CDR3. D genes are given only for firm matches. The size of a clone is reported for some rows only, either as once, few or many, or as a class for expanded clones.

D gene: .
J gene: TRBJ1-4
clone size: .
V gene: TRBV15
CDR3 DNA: TGTGCCACCAGCAGCAAACTGTTGGGGGTGGGGAAACTGTTTTTT
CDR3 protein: CATSSKLLGVGKLFF

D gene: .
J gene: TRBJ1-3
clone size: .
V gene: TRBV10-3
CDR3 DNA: TGTGCCATCACCCCGGACAGACAGAGCTCTGGAAACACCATATATTTT
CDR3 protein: CAITPDRQSSGNTIYF

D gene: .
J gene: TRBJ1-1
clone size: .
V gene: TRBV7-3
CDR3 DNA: TGTGCCAGCAGCTTAATAGGATCCACTGAAGCTTTCTTT
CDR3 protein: CASSLIGSTEAFF

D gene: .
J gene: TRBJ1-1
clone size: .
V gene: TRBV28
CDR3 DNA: TGTGCCGCCGCCACCGCCATGAACACTGAAGCTTTCTTT
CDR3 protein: CAAATAMNTEAFF

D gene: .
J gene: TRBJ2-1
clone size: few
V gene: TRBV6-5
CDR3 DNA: TGTGCCAGCAAGGGTTCCGGGAATGAGCAGTTCTTC
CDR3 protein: CASKGSGNEQFF

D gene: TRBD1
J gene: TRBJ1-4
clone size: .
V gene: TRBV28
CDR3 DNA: TGTGCCAGCAGTCCTCCGGGACAGGGGGGTGAAAAACTGTTTTTT
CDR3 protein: CASSPPGQGGEKLFF

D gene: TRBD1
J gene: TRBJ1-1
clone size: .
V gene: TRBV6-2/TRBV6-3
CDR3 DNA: TGTGCCAGCAGTCGGACAGGGTCTGAAGCTTTCTTT
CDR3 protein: CASSRTGSEAFF

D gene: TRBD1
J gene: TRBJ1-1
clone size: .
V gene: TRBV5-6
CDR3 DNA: TGTGCCAGCAGCTCAGCTTGGTTGTATAACAGGGGTGTGAACACTGAAGCTTTCTTT
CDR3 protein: CASSSAWLYNRGVNTEAFF

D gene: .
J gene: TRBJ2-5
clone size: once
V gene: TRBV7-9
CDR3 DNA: TGTGCCCAGGGTGTTGGCGGGATGGAAGACCTGTACTTC
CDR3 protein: CAQGVGGMEDLYF

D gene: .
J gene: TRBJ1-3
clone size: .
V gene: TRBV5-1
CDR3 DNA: TGCGCCAGCAGCTTTTCACTGGGAGACACCATATATTTT
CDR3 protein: CASSFSLGDTIYF

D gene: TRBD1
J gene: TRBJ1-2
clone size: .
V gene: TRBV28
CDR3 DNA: TGTGCCAGCAGTTTATACATAGGGACAGGGGTTACTGGCTACACCTTC
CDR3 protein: CASSLYIGTGVTGYTF

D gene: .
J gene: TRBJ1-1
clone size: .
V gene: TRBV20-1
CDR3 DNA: TGCAGTGCTAGTGGAGGCTCCGAAGCTTTCTTT
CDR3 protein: CSASGGSEAFF

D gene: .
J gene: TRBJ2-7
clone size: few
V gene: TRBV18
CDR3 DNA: TGTGCCAGCTCACCACCGAGCTCCTACGAGCAGTACTTC
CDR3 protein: CASSPPSSYEQYF

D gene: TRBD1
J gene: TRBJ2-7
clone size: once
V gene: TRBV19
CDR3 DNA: TGTGCCAGTCGGCTCCCCGGGACAGGGCATAACGAGCAGTACTTC
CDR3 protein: CASRLPGTGHNEQYF

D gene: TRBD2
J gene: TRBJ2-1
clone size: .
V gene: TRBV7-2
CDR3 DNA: TGTGCCAGCACCTTGCAGGGGACTAGCGGAGGCTACAATGAGCAGTTCTTC
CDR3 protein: CASTLQGTSGGYNEQFF

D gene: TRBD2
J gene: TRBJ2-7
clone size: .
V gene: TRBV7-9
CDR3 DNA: TGTGCCAGCAGCCCGCGGCCCACTAGCGACTCCTACGAGCAGTACTTC
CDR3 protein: CASSPRPTSDSYEQYF

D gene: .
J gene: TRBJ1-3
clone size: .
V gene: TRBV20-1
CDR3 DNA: TGCAGTGTTCGGGTCGGAAACACCATATATTTT
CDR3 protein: CSVRVGNTIYF

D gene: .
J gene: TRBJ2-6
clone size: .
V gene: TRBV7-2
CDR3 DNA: TGTGCCAGCTGCTTAGGGGGTGGGGCTGGGGCCAACGTCCTGACTTTC
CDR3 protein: CASCLGGGAGANVLTF

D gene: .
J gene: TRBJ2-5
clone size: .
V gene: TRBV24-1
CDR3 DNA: TGTGCCACCAGTGATTCAAGGTGGACAGAGCAAGAGACCCAGTACTTC
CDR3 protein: CATSDSRWTEQETQYF

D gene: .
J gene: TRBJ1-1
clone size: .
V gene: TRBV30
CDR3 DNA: TGTGCCTGGAGTGGTGGGGGACAAGCGGCTTTCTTT
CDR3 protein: CAWSGGGQAAFF

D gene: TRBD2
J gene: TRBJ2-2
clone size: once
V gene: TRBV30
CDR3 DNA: TGTGCCTGGAGTGTGACTAGCGGGAGCCTCACCGGGGAGCTGTTTTTT
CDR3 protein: CAWSVTSGSLTGELFF

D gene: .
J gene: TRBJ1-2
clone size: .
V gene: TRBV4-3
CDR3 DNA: TGCGCCAGCAGCCAAGAACGGTCGTACCCTAACTATGGCTACACCTTC
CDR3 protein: CASSQERSYPNYGYTF

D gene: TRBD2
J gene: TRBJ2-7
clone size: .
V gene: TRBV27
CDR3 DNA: TGTGCCAGCAGTGCCGGGACTAGCGGTTACGAGCAGTACTTC
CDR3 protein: CASSAGTSGYEQYF

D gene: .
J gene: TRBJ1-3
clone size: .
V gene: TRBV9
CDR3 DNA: TGTGCCAGCAGCGCCCCCCGGACCGGCCGCTCCTCTGGAAACACCATATATTTT
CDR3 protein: CASSAPRTGRSSGNTIYF

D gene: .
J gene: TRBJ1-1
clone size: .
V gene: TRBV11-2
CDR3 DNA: TGTGCCAGCAGCGGGAGGGGGAACACTGAAGCTTTCTTT
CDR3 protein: CASSGRGNTEAFF

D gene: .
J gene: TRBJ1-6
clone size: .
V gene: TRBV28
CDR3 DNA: TGTGCCAGCAGTTCTGCAGCCCAGAGCTCCTATAATTCACCCCTCCACTTT
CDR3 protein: CASSSAAQSSYNSPLHF

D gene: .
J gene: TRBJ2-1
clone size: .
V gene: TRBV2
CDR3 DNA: TGTGCCAGCAACCTCGGGGGGACACGCGGCGAAATAACGGGAGGAATTATTTACAATGAGCAGTTCTTC
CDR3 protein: CASNLGGTRGEITGGIIYNEQFF

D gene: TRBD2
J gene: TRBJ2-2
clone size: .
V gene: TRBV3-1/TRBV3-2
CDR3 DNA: TGTGCCAGCAGCCAAGGTAGTAGCGGGAGATTTGAGCTGTTTTTT
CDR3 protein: CASSQGSSGRFELFF

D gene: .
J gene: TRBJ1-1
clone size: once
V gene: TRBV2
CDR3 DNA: TGTGCCAGCAGTGTGGAGGGAACGACTGAAGCTTTCTTT
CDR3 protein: CASSVEGTTEAFF

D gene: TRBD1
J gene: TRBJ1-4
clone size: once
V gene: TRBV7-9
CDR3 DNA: TGTGCCAGCAGCTTAGCAACAGGGGGAGGAGAAAAACTGTTTTTT
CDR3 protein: CASSLATGGGEKLFF

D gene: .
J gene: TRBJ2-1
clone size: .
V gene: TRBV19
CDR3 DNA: TGTGCCAGTAGTATGACCGCTTCTAGCTCCTACAATGAGCAGTTCTTC
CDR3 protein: CASSMTASSSYNEQFF

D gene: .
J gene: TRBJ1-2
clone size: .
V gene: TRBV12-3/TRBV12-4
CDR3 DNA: TGTGCCAGCAGTTTAGCAGGGTCCTATGGCTACACCTTC
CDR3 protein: CASSLAGSYGYTF

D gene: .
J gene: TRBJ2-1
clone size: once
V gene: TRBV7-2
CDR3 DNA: TGTGCCAGCAGCTTAGTTCGGCTAGGGGGGATTTACAATGAGCAGTTCTTC
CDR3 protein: CASSLVRLGGIYNEQFF

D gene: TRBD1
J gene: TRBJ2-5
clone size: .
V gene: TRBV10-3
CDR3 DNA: TGTGCCATCAGCAACGGACAGGGGGGAGAGACCCAGTACTTC
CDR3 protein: CAISNGQGGETQYF

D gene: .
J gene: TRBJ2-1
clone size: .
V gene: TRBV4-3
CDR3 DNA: TGCGCCAGCAGCCAAGATACTAACGATTACAATGAGCAGTTCTTC
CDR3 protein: CASSQDTNDYNEQFF

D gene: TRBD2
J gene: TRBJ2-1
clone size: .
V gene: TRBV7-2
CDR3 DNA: TGTGCCAGCAGCTCCCTAGGACTAGCGGGAGTTGGTGAGCAGTTCTTC
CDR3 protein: CASSSLGLAGVGEQFF

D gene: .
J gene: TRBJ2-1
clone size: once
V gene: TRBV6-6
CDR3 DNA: TGTGCCAGCAGCTTTGTGGGAGGAATCTACAATGAGCAGTTCTTC
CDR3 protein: CASSFVGGIYNEQFF

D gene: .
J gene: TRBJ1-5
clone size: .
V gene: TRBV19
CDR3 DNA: TGTGCCAGTAGTATAGGAGGGGGGGCCCTTAATCAGCCCCAGCATTTT
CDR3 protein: CASSIGGGALNQPQHF

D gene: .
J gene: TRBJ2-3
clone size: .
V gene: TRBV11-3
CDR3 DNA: TGTACCAGCAGCTTAGGGCTGGAGGCAGATACGCAGTATTTT
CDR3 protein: CTSSLGLEADTQYF

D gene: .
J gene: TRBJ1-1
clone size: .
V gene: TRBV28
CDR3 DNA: TGTGCCAGCAGTCTCCCGGGTGAAGCTTTCTTT
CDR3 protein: CASSLPGEAFF

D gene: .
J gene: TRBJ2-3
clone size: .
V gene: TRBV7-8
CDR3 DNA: TGTGCCAGCAGCCAGAGGTGGACTAGCACAGATACGCAGTATTTT
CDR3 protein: CASSQRWTSTDTQYF

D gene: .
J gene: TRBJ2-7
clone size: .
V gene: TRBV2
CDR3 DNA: TGTGCCAGCAACAGGGAAAATTACGAGCAGTACTTC
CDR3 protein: CASNRENYEQYF

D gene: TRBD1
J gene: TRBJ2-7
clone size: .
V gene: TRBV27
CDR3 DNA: TGTGCCAGCAGCGTGACAGGGTGGTACGAGCAGTACTTC
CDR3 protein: CASSVTGWYEQYF

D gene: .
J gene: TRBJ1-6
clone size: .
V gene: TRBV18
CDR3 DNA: TGTGCCAGCTCACCCTCCCCTCCTAGGAATTCACCCCTCCACTTT
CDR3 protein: CASSPSPPRNSPLHF

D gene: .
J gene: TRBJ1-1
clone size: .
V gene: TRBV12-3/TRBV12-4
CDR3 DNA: TGTGCCAGCAGTTTAGGGGCGAACACTGAAGCTTTCTTT
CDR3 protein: CASSLGANTEAFF

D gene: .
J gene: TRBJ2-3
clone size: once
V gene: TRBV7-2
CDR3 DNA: TGTGCCAGCAGCTTCAGGACAGTCACAGATACGCAGTATTTT
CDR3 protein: CASSFRTVTDTQYF

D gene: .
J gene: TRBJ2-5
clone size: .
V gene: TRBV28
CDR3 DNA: TGTGCCAGCAGCCCGGGGACACCCGGGGTGGAGACCCAGTACTTC
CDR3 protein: CASSPGTPGVETQYF

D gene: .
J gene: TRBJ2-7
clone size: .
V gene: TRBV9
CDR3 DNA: TGTGCCAGCAGCGTAGGAGGGGCTCAGAGCTCCTACGAGCAGTACTTC
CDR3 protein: CASSVGGAQSSYEQYF

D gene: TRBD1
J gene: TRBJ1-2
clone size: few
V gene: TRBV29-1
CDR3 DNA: TGCAGCGTTTCGGGACAGGACTATGGCTACACCTTC
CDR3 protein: CSVSGQDYGYTF

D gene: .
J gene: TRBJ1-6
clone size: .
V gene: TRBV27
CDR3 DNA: TGTGCCAGCAGACCGTCGCCGGGCAGGAGATTGTTTTCACCCCTCCACTTT
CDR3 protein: CASRPSPGRRLFSPLHF

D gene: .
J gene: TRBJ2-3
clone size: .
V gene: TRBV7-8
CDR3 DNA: TGTGCCAGCAGACGAGAGAGACTTAGCACAGATACGCAGTATTTT
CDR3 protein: CASRRERLSTDTQYF

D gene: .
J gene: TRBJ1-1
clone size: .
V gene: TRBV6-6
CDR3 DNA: TGTGCCAGCAGTTACTCGGGCGCGGGGGTCACTGAAGCTTTCTTT
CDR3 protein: CASSYSGAGVTEAFF

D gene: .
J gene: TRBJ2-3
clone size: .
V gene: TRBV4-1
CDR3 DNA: TGCGCCAGCAGCCAGAATTCCGCAGATACGCAGTATTTT
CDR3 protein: CASSQNSADTQYF

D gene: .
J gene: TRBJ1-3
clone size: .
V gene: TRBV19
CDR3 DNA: TGTGCCAGTATGAGTCGGAACTCTGGAAACACCATATATTTT
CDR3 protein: CASMSRNSGNTIYF

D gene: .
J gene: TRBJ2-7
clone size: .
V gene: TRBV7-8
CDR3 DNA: TGTGCCAGCAGCCCGTGGGGGCAGGGCGAGCAGTACTTC
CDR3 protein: CASSPWGQGEQYF